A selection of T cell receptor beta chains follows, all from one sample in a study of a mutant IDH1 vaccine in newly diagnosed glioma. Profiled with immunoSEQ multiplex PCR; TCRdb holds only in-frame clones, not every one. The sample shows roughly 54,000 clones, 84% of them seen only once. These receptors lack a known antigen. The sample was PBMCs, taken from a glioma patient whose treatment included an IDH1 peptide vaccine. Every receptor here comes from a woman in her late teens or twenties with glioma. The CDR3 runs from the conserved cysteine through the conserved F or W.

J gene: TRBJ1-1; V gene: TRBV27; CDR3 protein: CASSLLTGTGTTEAFF
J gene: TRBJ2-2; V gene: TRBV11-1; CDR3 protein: CASSLRQKNTGELFF
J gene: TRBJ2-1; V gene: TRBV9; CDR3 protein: CASSQGTEQFF
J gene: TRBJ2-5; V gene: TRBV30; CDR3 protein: CAWGPSETQYF
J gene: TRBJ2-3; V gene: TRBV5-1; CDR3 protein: CASSLGRILTDTQYF
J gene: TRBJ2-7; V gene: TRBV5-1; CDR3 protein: CASSLGGGPSREQYF
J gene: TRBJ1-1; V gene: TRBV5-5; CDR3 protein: CASSFQQGEAFF
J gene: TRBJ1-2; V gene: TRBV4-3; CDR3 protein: CASSQDLQGNYGYTF
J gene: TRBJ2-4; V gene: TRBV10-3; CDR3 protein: CATRTGAGDIQYF
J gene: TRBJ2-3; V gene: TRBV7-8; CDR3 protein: CASSHIGGIDTQYF
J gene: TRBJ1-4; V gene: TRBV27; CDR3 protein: CASSVRGTTNEKLFF
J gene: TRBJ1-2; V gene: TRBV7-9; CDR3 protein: CASSLGGRNYGYTF